The present T cell receptor (beta chain) was sequenced within a study of T cell responses to AZD1222 COVID-19 vaccine. At the level of the study: Combined were second doses at about 4 or about 12 weeks.

Germline lookup yields CDR1 SGHTA and CDR2 FQGNSA. V was shortened by 1 base and J by 7 bases, with 11 bases between the two germline ends. The CDR3 has 15 amino acids. Overall study results and limits: Following two doses of AZD1222, Spike-specific TCR breadth and depth rose. Nearly half of spike-specific TCRs reportedly target variant regions that are unmutated in the B.1.351 and B.1.1.7 variants.

This clone was detected only a few times. The antigen is not known. The assay was immunoSEQ multiplex PCR, and TCRdb's table has in-frame clones only and misses some. In the table there are about 260,000 clones, over 85% of which are singletons. The sequence was collected from an adult in good health. The rearrangement joins TRBV7-2 to TRBJ1-6; D is perhaps TRBD1 (5 bases). The sequences come from peripheral blood, collected on day 0 of AZD1222 vaccination. This CDR3 reads CASSLVSKGNSPLHF. CDR3 DNA: TGTGCCAGCAGCTTAGTGAGTAAGGGGAATTCACCCCTCCACTTT.